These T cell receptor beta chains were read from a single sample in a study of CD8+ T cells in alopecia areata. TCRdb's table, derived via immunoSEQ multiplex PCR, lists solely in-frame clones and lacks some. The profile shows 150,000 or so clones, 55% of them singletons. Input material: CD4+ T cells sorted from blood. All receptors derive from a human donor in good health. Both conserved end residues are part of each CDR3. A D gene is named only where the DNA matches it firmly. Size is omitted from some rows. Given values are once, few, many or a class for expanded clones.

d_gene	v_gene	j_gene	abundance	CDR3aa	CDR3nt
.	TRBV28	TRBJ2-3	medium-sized	CASIEFGGATDTQYF	TGTGCCAGCATCGAATTTGGGGGGGCTACAGATACGCAGTATTTT
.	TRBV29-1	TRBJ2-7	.	CSVAKGPEQYF	TGCAGCGTTGCGAAAGGACCCGAGCAGTACTTC
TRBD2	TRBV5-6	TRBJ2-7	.	CASSFTGTSSYEQYF	TGTGCCAGCAGCTTCACCGGGACTAGCTCCTACGAGCAGTACTTC
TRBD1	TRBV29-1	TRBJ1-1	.	CSGRGGMGTEAFF	TGCAGCGGACGAGGGGGCATGGGCACTGAAGCTTTCTTT
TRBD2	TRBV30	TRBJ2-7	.	CAWSTRGTSGQTSYEQYF	TGTGCCTGGAGCACCCGTGGGACTAGCGGTCAGACCTCCTACGAGCAGTACTTC
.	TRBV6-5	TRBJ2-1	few	CAAGGGEQFF	TGTGCCGCAGGGGGGGGTGAGCAGTTCTTC
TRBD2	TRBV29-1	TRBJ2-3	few	CSVEGPRAGGNTQYF	TGCAGCGTTGAGGGCCCACGGGCGGGGGGGAATACGCAGTATTTT
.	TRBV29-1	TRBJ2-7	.	CSVTQGSGEQYF	TGCAGCGTTACACAGGGATCCGGCGAGCAGTACTTC
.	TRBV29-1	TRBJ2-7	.	CSVEMGGGTIPYEQYF	TGCAGCGTTGAAATGGGTGGGGGGACAATCCCCTACGAGCAGTACTTC
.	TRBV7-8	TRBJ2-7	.	CASSPPLRRSYEQYF	TGTGCCAGCAGTCCCCCGTTAAGGAGGAGCTACGAGCAGTACTTC
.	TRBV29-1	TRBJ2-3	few	CSVPTAGGTDTQYF	TGCAGCGTTCCGACGGCCGGGGGCACAGATACGCAGTATTTT
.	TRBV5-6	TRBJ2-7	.	CASSLSQGSTGLEQYF	TGTGCCAGCAGCTTGTCCCAGGGGTCGACCGGGCTCGAGCAGTACTTC
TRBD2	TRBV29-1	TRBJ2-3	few	CSVEGPGTSAADTQYF	TGCAGCGTTGAAGGTCCGGGGACTAGCGCTGCAGATACGCAGTATTTT
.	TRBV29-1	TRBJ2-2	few	CSVEEIRGAGELFF	TGCAGCGTTGAGGAGATCCGCGGGGCCGGGGAGCTGTTTTTT
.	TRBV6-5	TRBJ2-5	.	CASSTPGLATQYF	TGTGCCAGCAGCACACCCGGGCTCGCGACCCAGTACTTC
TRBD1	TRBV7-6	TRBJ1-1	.	CASSQGGVNTEAFF	TGTGCCAGCAGCCAGGGGGGGGTGAACACTGAAGCTTTCTTT
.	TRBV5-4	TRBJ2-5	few	CASSLPQETQYF	TGTGCCAGCAGCTTGCCCCAAGAGACCCAGTACTTC
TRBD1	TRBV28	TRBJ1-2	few	CASSLSTQGAVYGYTF	TGTGCCAGCAGTTTATCGACCCAGGGGGCGGTCTATGGCTACACCTTC
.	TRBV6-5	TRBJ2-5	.	CASRWSRLGTQYF	TGTGCCAGCAGATGGTCACGATTAGGGACCCAGTACTTC
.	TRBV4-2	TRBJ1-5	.	CASSQALNQPQHF	TGTGCCAGCAGCCAAGCTCTAAATCAGCCCCAGCATTTT
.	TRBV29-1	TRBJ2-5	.	CNTAGTQETQYF	TGCAACACCGCCGGAACTCAAGAGACCCAGTACTTC
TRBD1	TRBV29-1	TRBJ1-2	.	CSVGGDRGNANYGYTF	TGCAGCGTTGGAGGTGACAGGGGCAATGCTAACTATGGCTACACCTTC
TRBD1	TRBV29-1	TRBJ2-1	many	CSVPDRGSYNEQFF	TGCAGCGTTCCCGACAGGGGGTCCTACAATGAGCAGTTCTTC
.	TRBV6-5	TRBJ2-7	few	CASSFYGDAVQYF	TGTGCCAGCAGTTTCTACGGGGATGCTGTGCAGTACTTC